One and the same sample provided the 10 T cell receptor beta chains below, sequenced in a study of OX40 agonist ivuxolimab in advanced cancers. Repertoires were generated with immunoSEQ multiplex PCR, while TCRdb's copy carries only in-frame clones and drops some. The table records about 67,000 clones, roughly 85% of them present only once. Sequencing used CD4+ or CD8+ T cells sorted from blood, obtained in a trial of the OX40 agonist ivuxolimab. The receptor set was obtained from an adult with an advanced solid tumor such as melanoma, head and neck, liver or kidney cancer.

The V and J genes are TRBV5-4 and TRBJ2-3; a possible D gene is TRBD2 (6 bases). The CDR3 runs to 13 residues. The ends were cut back, 4 bases at V and 6 bases at J, with 12 bases in the middle. Per germline, CDR1 SGHNT and CDR2 YYREEE (reference sequence). CDR3 DNA: TGTGCCAGCAGCACGGCGGGGCGGGATACGCAGTATTTT. As protein: CASSTAGRDTQYF.

The V and J genes are TRBV28 and TRBJ1-1; D not certain. Germline V gene data show CDR1 as MDHEN and CDR2 as SYDVKM. The CDR3 has 13 residues. V was clipped by 6 bases and J by 7 bases, with 15 bases between them. In DNA, the CDR3 is TGTGCCAGCAGCCGCACGCCGGTGGGTGAAGCTTTCTTT. It is translated as CASSRTPVGEAFF.

J is TRBJ2-3 and V is TRBV7-8, with D possibly matching TRBD2 (5 bases). This CDR3 contains 15 residues. CDR1 and CDR2 from the germline V gene are SGHVS and FQNEAQ. The ends were cut back, 6 bases at V and 1 base at J, with 14 bases in the middle. CDR3 region: CASRLLRAGTDTQYF. CDR3 sequence (DNA): TGTGCCAGCAGGCTACTGCGGGCCGGCACAGATACGCAGTATTTT.

This clone rates as medium-sized. This chain joins TRBV28 and TRBJ1-1, with a possible D match to TRBD1 (5 bases). Germline V gene sequence: CDR1 MDHEN, CDR2 SYDVKM. The CDR3 spans 12 residues. The V and J ends lost 3 bases and 6 bases respectively, with 8 bases between them. The CDR3, as DNA: TGTGCCAGCAGTTTGGGACTAGCTGAAGCTTTCTTT. The encoded protein is CASSLGLAEAFF.

This clone came up a few times. The genes are TRBV28 and TRBJ2-7, with D unresolved. Germline V CDR1 and CDR2: MDHEN, SYDVKM. The germline V and J ends were trimmed by 3 bases and 2 bases, with 8 bases remaining between them. This CDR3 region has 13 residues. CDR3 sequence (DNA): TGTGCCAGCAGTTTCCGGGCCACCTACGAGCAGTACTTC. Protein sequence: CASSFRATYEQYF.

The chain joins TRBV10-3 to TRBJ2-3; 10 bases line up with TRBD1. Germline trimming cut 4 bases from V and 6 bases from J; bases unmatched to any gene: 10. The CDR3 is 16 amino acids. Germline V gives CDR1 ENHRY, CDR2 SYGVKD. The CDR3 nucleotides are TGTGCCATCAGTGGGGTTGTGACAGGGGGCCAGGATACGCAGTATTTT. Translating gives CAISGVVTGGQDTQYF.

The gene calls are TRBV6-5 and TRBJ1-2; D call uncertain. The CDR3 runs to 13 residues. Trimming stripped 5 bases from V and 10 bases from J, with 17 bases between. CDR1 is MNHEY and CDR2 is SVGAGI in the germline V gene. The CDR3 spells CASSRVDKQDYTF. The CDR3 DNA reads TGTGCCAGCAGTAGGGTGGATAAGCAAGACTACACCTTC.

The chain uses TRBV18 and TRBJ2-4; 8 bases fit TRBD1. The CDR3 spans 14 residues. With 2 bases clipped from V and 8 bases from J, the junction kept 5 bases outside the gene matches. The germline V gene has CDR1 KGHSH and CDR2 LQKENI. CDR3 in amino acids: CASSPSQGADIQYF. The CDR3, as DNA: TGTGCCAGCTCACCATCTCAGGGGGCGGACATTCAGTACTTC.

J is TRBJ1-4 and V is TRBV20-1; D unresolved. The germline V gene has CDR1 DFQATT and CDR2 SNEGSKA (reference sequence). V dropped 4 bases and J dropped 7 bases, with 7 bases sitting between them. The CDR3 is made up of 11 amino acids. This CDR3 is CSAKGVEKLFF. The CDR3 region has the DNA TGCAGTGCTAAGGGCGTTGAAAAACTGTTTTTT.

This chain links TRBV4-2 with TRBJ1-2; no clear D. Trimming took 4 bases from V and 7 from J, leaving 16 bases between them. Germline V gene lookup returns CDR1 LGHNA and CDR2 YNFKEQ. The CDR3 covers 14 residues. CDR3 sequence reads: CASSLPSSNSGYTF. CDR3 sequence (DNA): TGTGCCAGCAGCCTCCCGAGCTCAAACAGTGGCTACACCTTC.